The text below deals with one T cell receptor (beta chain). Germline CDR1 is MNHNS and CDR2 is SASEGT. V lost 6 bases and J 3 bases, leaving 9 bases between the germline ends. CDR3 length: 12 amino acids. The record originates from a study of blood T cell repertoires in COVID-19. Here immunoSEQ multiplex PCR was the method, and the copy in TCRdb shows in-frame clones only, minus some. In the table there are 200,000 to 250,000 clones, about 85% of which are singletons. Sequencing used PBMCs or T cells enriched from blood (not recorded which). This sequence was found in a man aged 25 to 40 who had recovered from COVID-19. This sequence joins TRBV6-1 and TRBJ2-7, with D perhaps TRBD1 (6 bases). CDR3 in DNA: TGTGCCAGCAGGGACAGCTACTACGAGCAGTACTTC. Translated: CASRDSYYEQYF.